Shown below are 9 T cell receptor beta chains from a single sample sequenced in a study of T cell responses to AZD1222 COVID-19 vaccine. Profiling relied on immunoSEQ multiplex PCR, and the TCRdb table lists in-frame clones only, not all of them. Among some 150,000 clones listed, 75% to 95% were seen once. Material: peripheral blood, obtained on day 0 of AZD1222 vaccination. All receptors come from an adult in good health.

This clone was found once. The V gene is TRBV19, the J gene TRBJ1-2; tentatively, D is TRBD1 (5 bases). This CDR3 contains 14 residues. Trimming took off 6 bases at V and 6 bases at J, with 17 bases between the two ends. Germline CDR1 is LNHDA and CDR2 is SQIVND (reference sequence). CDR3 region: CASSQGGLGHGYTF. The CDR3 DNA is TGTGCCAGTAGCCAGGGCGGGCTCGGTCATGGCTACACCTTC. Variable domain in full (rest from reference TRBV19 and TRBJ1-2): DGGITQSPKYLFRKEGQNVTLSCEQNLNHDAMYWYRQDPGQGLRLIYYSQIVNDFQKGDIAEGYSVSREKKESFPLTVTSAQKNPTAFYLCASSQGGLGHGYTFGSGTRLTVV.

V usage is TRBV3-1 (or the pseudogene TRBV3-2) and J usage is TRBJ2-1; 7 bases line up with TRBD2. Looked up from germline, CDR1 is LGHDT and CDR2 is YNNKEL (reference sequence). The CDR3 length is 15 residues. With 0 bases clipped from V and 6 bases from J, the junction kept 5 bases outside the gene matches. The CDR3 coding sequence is TGTGCCAGCAGCCAAGACCCTAGCGGTGGCAATGAGCAGTTCTTC. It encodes CASSQDPSGGNEQFF.

CDR3 bases: TGCGCCAGCAGCTTGGACCCGGGAACGAACACTGAAGCTTTCTTT. The encoded protein is CASSLDPGTNTEAFF. The V and J genes are TRBV5-1 and TRBJ1-1; no reliable D call. Germline V gene lookup returns CDR1 SGHRS and CDR2 YFSETQ. The V end lost 0 bases, the J end lost 1 base, and 10 bases lay between the germline ends. CDR3 length: 15 amino acids.

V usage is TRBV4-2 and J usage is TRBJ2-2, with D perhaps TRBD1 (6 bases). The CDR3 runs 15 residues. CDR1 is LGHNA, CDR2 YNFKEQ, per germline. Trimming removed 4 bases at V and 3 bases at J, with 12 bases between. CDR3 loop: CASSLSAGDTGELFF. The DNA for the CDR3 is TGTGCCAGCAGCCTTTCGGCAGGGGACACCGGGGAGCTGTTTTTT.

This CDR3 reads CSVSLGPSYTF. The CDR3 nucleotides are TGCAGCGTTTCTCTGGGCCCGAGCTACACCTTC. The J gene is TRBJ1-2, the V gene TRBV29-1; D is undetermined. CDR1 SQVTM and CDR2 ANQGSEA come from the germline V gene. The CDR3 extends over 11 amino acids. The V and J ends lost 5 bases and 9 bases respectively, with 13 bases between them.

This chain's CDR3 is CASSFGGPGELFF. In DNA form, the CDR3 reads TGTGCCAGCAGTTTCGGGGGCCCCGGGGAGCTGTTTTTT. The gene calls are TRBV12-3 or TRBV12-4 and TRBJ2-2; perhaps D is TRBD1 or TRBD2 (6 bases each). V lost 3 bases, J lost 6 bases, and 8 bases lay in between. The CDR3 length is 13 residues.

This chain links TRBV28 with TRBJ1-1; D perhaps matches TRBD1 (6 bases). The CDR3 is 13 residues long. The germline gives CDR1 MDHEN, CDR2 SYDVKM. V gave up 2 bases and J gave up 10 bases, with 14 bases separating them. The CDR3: CASSLGGGARAFF. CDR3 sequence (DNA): TGTGCCAGCAGTTTAGGTGGGGGGGCCAGAGCTTTCTTT.

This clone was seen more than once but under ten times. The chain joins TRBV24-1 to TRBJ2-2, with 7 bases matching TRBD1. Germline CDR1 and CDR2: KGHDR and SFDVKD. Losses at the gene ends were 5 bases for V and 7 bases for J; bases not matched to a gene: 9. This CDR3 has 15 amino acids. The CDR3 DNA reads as TGTGCCACCAGTGCCGCCGACAGGGAAGTCGGGGAGCTGTTTTTT. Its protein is CATSAADREVGELFF.

CDR3 nucleotide sequence: TGTGCCAGCAGCCAGTTGAGCGGGTTCAATTCACCCCTCCACTTT. Protein sequence: CASSQLSGFNSPLHF. V usage is TRBV14 and J usage is TRBJ1-6; D is unclear. The CDR3 extends over 15 amino acids. CDR1 is SGHDN and CDR2 is FVKESK in the germline V gene. Trimming stripped 3 bases from V and 7 bases from J, with 13 bases between.